The subject of this entry is one TCR beta chain. How the authors handled the data: It was from reference gene primer amplification that nucleated cell counts were estimated. The protocol was immunoSEQ multiplex PCR, while the TCRdb copy is restricted to in-frame clones and leaves out a portion. The V and J calls and clone size come from that table; D and trimming were worked out from the DNA. Here the sample spans more than 200,000 clones, 87% being singletons. This specimen comes from a study of blood T cell repertoires in COVID-19. Trimming stripped 7 bases from V and 2 bases from J, with 14 bases between. The CDR3 loop spans 13 amino acids. Germline V gene data show CDR1 as SQVTM and CDR2 as ANQGSEA.

The specimen was PBMCs or T cells enriched from blood (not recorded which). The TCR comes from a woman in her thirties with acute COVID-19. The chain links TRBV29-1 to TRBJ1-1; D remains unclear. CDR3 bases: TGCAGCGGACGGGAGACCATAAACACTGAAGCTTTCTTT. This sequence encodes CSGRETINTEAFF.